Each of the 18 T cell receptor beta chains below was sequenced from the same sample in a study of CD8+CD57+ T cells in acquired aplastic anemia. Genomic DNA was employed as the template in profiling TCR beta VDJ and CDR3. One entry per CDR3 protein results from TCRdb running MiXCR on the reads. The profile shows about 210,000 distinct CDR3 sequences, roughly 57% of them singletons. Input material: sorted CD4+, CD8+, or CD8+CD57+ T cells (not recorded which) from PBMCs. Every receptor here comes from a human donor in good health.

There are many counts of this clonotype. The chain combines TRBV6-2 or TRBV6-3 with TRBJ2-5; TRBD2 matches 13 bases. V trimming: 5 bases; J trimming: 0 bases; junction bases outside the gene matches: 12. The CDR3 totals 19 residues. Germline lookup yields CDR1 MNHEY and CDR2 SVGEGT. The CDR3 nucleotides read TGTGCCAGCAGTCCGGGACTAGCGGGGAGGAAAGTGTACCAAGAGACCCAGTACTTC. It encodes CASSPGLAGRKVYQETQYF.

This clonotype is labeled as medium-sized. The V call is TRBV25-1, the J call TRBJ2-7; 9 bases fit TRBD1. The CDR3 is 15 amino acids. Trimming cost V 4 bases and J 3 bases; bases outside gene matches: 7. The germline V gene encodes CDR1 MGHDK and CDR2 SYGVNS. The DNA of the CDR3 is TGTGCCAGCAGTGTATCCCTGGGACAGGGCTACGAGCAGTACTTC. Protein product: CASSVSLGQGYEQYF.

This clonotype came up a few times. This chain uses TRBV6-1 with TRBJ2-5; 8 nucleotides align to TRBD2. The CDR3 length is 17 residues. Germline V lookup: CDR1 MNHNS, CDR2 SASEGT. V lost 11 bases, J lost 2 bases, and 19 bases stayed unmatched. The CDR3 DNA reads as TGTGCCTCAAAACTTCCGTCAGCGGGGGTCCTTCAAGAGACCCAGTACTTC. It codes for CASKLPSAGVLQETQYF.

The chain carries TRBV7-9 and TRBJ2-3; no clear D. The ends were cut back, 6 bases at V and 0 bases at J, with 10 bases in the middle. The CDR3 spans 14 residues. Germline V gene sequence: CDR1 SEHNR, CDR2 FQNEAQ (reference sequence). The CDR3 loop reads CASSYPPSTDTQYF. DNA of the CDR3: TGTGCCAGCAGTTACCCCCCAAGCACAGATACGCAGTATTTT. The variable domain in full, with the rest retrieved from reference TRBV7-9 and TRBJ2-3, is DTGVSQNPRHKITKRGQNVTFRCDPISEHNRLYWYRQTLGQGPEFLTYFQNEAQLEKSRLLSDRFSAERPKGSFSTLEIQRTEQGDSAMYLCASSYPPSTDTQYFGPGTRLTVL.

About this clonotype: Germline and junction disagree at one end, which may indicate a read error. The chain uses TRBV7-2 and TRBJ2-1, with D possibly being TRBD2 (6 bases). The CDR3 totals 14 residues. The V gene's germline CDR1 is SGHTA and CDR2 FQGNSA. DNA of the CDR3: TGTGCCAGCAGCCCTAGAGCCACTGGGACTCCTACCAAGTTC. Encoded protein: CASSPRATGTPTKF.

The sample holds many counts of this clonotype. This chain joins TRBV6-2 or TRBV6-3 and TRBJ2-1; weak D call: TRBD2 (6 bases). With 2 bases removed from V and 14 bases from J, the gap between germline ends came to 16 bases. The CDR3 is 13 residues long. Germline V gives CDR1 MNHEY, CDR2 SVGEGT. In DNA form, the CDR3 reads TGTGCCAGCAGTTACGAGGTCTCCTCGGGGGAGTTCTTC. Residues: CASSYEVSSGEFF.

In this sample, this clonotype turned up many times. The chain combines TRBV5-6 with TRBJ2-4; the match to TRBD1 covers 7 bases. The CDR3 loop spans 14 amino acids. In germline, CDR1 is SGHDT, CDR2 YYEEEE. J lost 4 bases, V lost 0 bases, and 1 base had no gene match. As DNA, the CDR3 is TGTGCCAGCAGCTTGGGACAGGGTAAAAACATTCAGTACTTC. Translation: CASSLGQGKNIQYF.

The chain uses TRBV5-3 and TRBJ1-1; possible D gene TRBD1, 5 bases. TRBV5-3 is labeled an ORF, and its function is uncertain. The CDR3 runs 14 residues. The V end was cut by 8 bases, the J end by 1 base, with 15 bases between. DNA for the CDR3: TGTGCCAGCTGTTCTGGGCAGGGGAACACTGAAGCTTTCTTT. This sequence encodes CASCSGQGNTEAFF.

CDR3 loop: CSASWTGGLNEQFF. CDR3 bases: TGCAGTGCTAGCTGGACAGGGGGGCTCAATGAGCAGTTCTTC. The chain is built from TRBV20-1 and TRBJ2-1; TRBD1 aligns across 10 bases. In germline, CDR1 is DFQATT, CDR2 SNEGSKA (reference sequence). CDR3 length: 14 residues. The V and J ends lost 3 bases and 6 bases, in that order; junction bases with no gene match: 5.

This chain connects TRBV5-1 to TRBJ2-3; no reliable D call. Germline CDR1 reads SGHRS; CDR2 reads YFSETQ. The CDR3 has 13 residues. Trimming cost V 6 bases and J 2 bases, with 10 bases left between them. CDR3 loop: CASNDPPTDTQYF. Written as DNA, the CDR3 is TGCGCCAGCAACGACCCCCCCACAGATACGCAGTATTTT.

This clonotype was picked up a small number of times. CDR3 in DNA: TGTGCCAGCAGCGTCGGGGGGGAACAAGAGACCCAGTACTTC. Residues: CASSVGGEQETQYF. The V call is TRBV7-2, the J call TRBJ2-5; the match to TRBD2 covers 8 bases. The germline gives CDR1 SGHTA, CDR2 FQGNSA. The CDR3 length is 14 residues. The junction had 4 bases not matched to a gene; V was cut back by 5 bases and J by 2 bases.

J is TRBJ2-3 and V is TRBV29-1; D is ambiguous. The V end lost 3 bases, the J end lost 6 bases, and 7 bases lay between the germline ends. Germline assignment: CDR1 SQVTM and CDR2 ANQGSEA. CDR3 length: 11 amino acids. The chain's CDR3 is CSVDDGDTQYF. The CDR3 DNA reads TGCAGCGTTGATGACGGGGATACGCAGTATTTT.

This clonotype has more than one count but fewer than ten. The chain is built from TRBV4-3 and TRBJ2-1; D is ambiguous. This CDR3 spans 13 amino acids. Germline V CDR1 and CDR2: LGHNA, YSLEER. The V end was cut by 3 bases, the J end by 3 bases, with 6 bases between. DNA of the CDR3: TGCGCCAGCAGCCACCTAGACTACAATGAGCAGTTCTTC. This encodes CASSHLDYNEQFF.

This clonotype was counted many times. The CDR3 DNA is TGTGCCAGCAAACGAAATCAGCCCCAGCATTTT. It encodes CASKRNQPQHF. This chain links TRBV2 with TRBJ1-5; no reliable D call. V lost 7 bases, J lost 4 bases, and 5 bases lay in between. The germline CDR1 and CDR2 sequences are SNHLY and FYNNEI. The CDR3 has 11 residues.

V usage is TRBV7-2 and J usage is TRBJ1-2, with D perhaps TRBD1 (5 bases). V lost 2 bases and J 8 bases, leaving 18 bases between the germline ends. Germline-derived CDR1 and CDR2 are SGHTA and FQGNSA. The CDR3 extends over 15 amino acids. CDR3 DNA sequence: TGTGCCAGCAGCTTACGGACCGGGGGGGGAGAAGGCTACACCTTC. It codes for CASSLRTGGGEGYTF.

There are many counts of this clonotype. The chain couples TRBV19 to TRBJ2-1, with TRBD2 matching 10 bases. J gave up 4 bases and V 6 bases, and 6 bases lay outside the gene matches. Germline CDR1 LNHDA, CDR2 SQIVND (reference sequence). The CDR3 loop spans 15 amino acids. The CDR3 DNA reads as TGTGCCAGTAGCCCGGGACTAGCGATATACAATGAGCAGTTCTTC. Encoded protein: CASSPGLAIYNEQFF.

This chain links TRBV5-1 with TRBJ2-7, with TRBD2 matching over 14 bases. The V and J ends lost 2 bases and 5 bases, in that order; junction bases with no gene match: 3. CDR3 length: 15 amino acids. The V gene's germline CDR1 is SGHRS and CDR2 YFSETQ. CDR3 protein: CASSLGLAGGDEQYF. The CDR3, as DNA: TGCGCCAGCAGCTTAGGACTAGCGGGAGGCGACGAGCAGTACTTC.

V and J are TRBV5-8 and TRBJ2-7; 8 nucleotides align to TRBD1. V dropped 4 bases and J dropped 4; count of bases not matched to a gene: 13. The CDR3 is 16 residues long. CDR1 is SGHTS, CDR2 YDEGEE, per germline. The CDR3 nucleotides are TGTGCCAGCAGCCCTTCCGGGACAGGAGGCTCGTACGAGCAGTACTTC. This encodes CASSPSGTGGSYEQYF.